The T cell receptor beta chain described here comes from a study of blood T cell repertoires in COVID-19. Study-wide context: Samples of COVID-19 (acute and convalescent) were obtained from the United States, Italy and Spain. T cells, B-cell-depleted T cells, or PBMCs supplied cDNA or gDNA.

Per the germline V gene, CDR1 is KGHDR and CDR2 is SFDVKD. This CDR3 is built from 15 residues. V lost 3 bases and J lost 9; bases outside the gene matches: 9. Patients at the Seattle site were enrolled during active infection and followed longitudinally. As processed by the authors: Reference gene primer amplification gave estimated nucleated cell counts. Sequencing was performed with immunoSEQ multiplex PCR; in TCRdb, only in-frame clones are kept and a portion is missing. V and J calls and clone size are given by that table; D and trimming were obtained from the DNA. The data hold about 82,000 clones, with about 73% observed a single time.

Sequencing was carried out using peripheral blood. This receptor was taken from a man in his 60s with COVID-19, enrolled during active disease. The V and J genes are TRBV24-1 and TRBJ2-1, with 8 nucleotides matching TRBD2. The CDR3 nucleotides are TGTGCCACCAGTGATCCCGGGACTAGTAATACTGAGCAGTTCTTC. Translated: CATSDPGTSNTEQFF.